A single sample gave rise to the 4 T cell receptor beta chains below, sequenced in a study of radiotherapy plus CTLA-4 blockade in lung cancer. Data came from immunoSEQ multiplex PCR; TCRdb stores just in-frame clones and leaves some out. The data contain under 55,000 clones, around four fifths of them singletons. Material: peripheral blood, obtained from a patient treated with radiotherapy plus ipilimumab. The source of these receptors is a human donor with non-small cell lung cancer who had stable disease on radiotherapy plus ipilimumab.

The chain uses TRBV19 and TRBJ1-2; D gene ambiguous. The V end was cut by 5 bases, the J end by 7 bases, with 14 bases between. The CDR3 has 13 residues. In germline, CDR1 is LNHDA, CDR2 SQIVND (reference sequence). This CDR3 reads CASSLGGSGGYTF. In DNA form, the CDR3 reads TGTGCCAGTAGTCTCGGCGGGTCTGGTGGCTACACCTTC. Variable domain in full (rest from reference TRBV19 and TRBJ1-2): DGGITQSPKYLFRKEGQNVTLSCEQNLNHDAMYWYRQDPGQGLRLIYYSQIVNDFQKGDIAEGYSVSREKKESFPLTVTSAQKNPTAFYLCASSLGGSGGYTFGSGTRLTVV.

The chain recombines TRBV5-4 with TRBJ2-1; no clear D gene. Germline V CDR1 and CDR2: SGHNT, YYREEE (reference sequence). Deletions cut 0 bases from V and 9 bases from J, with 10 bases between. This CDR3 has 13 residues. In DNA, the CDR3 is TGTGCCAGCAGCTTGGTACGGGTTGGTGAGCAGTTCTTC. Amino acids: CASSLVRVGEQFF. The complete variable domain, with remaining parts taken from reference TRBV5-4 and TRBJ2-1, reads ETGVTQSPTHLIKTRGQQVTLRCSSQSGHNTVSWYQQALGQGPQFIFQYYREEENGRGNFPPRFSGLQFPNYSSELNVNALELDDSALYLCASSLVRVGEQFFGPGTRLTVL.

A remark on this clone: At one of its ends the junction is not consistent with the germline gene, which may arise from a read error. The V gene is TRBV7-7, the J gene TRBJ2-1; 9 bases align to TRBD2. The germline V gene encodes CDR1 SSHAT and CDR2 FNYEAQ (reference sequence). CDR3 length: 15 amino acids. Here the CDR3 DNA reads TGTGCTAGCAGCTTAGCAAGTAGCGGGAGTAATGAGCAGTTCTTC. It encodes CASSLASSGSNEQFF.

The V and J genes are TRBV28 and TRBJ2-1, with 10 nucleotides matching TRBD2. The CDR3 totals 17 residues. Germline CDR1 is MDHEN and CDR2 is SYDVKM. Unmatched junction bases numbered 14, after V lost 4 bases and J lost 8 bases. The CDR3 nucleotides are TGTGCCAGCAGTTCCCGTCTAGCGGGAGCGGCATTGGATGAGCAGTTCTTC. Its protein product is CASSSRLAGAALDEQFF.